Below, 16 T cell receptor beta chains from the same sample are listed, as sequenced in a study of cytomegalovirus exposure and HLA in healthy donors. Amplification used 60 Vbeta primers and 13 Jbeta primers. Profiling relied on immunoSEQ multiplex PCR, and the TCRdb table lists in-frame clones only, not all of them. The profile shows fewer than 100,000 clones, around 84% of them singletons. The sequenced sample consisted of PBMCs. The receptors shown here come from a woman aged 35 to 49 in good health and CMV-seropositive.

This clone has just one count. This chain links TRBV28 with TRBJ2-7; no clear D gene. V lost 5 bases and J lost 2, with 10 bases in between. Germline CDR1 MDHEN, CDR2 SYDVKM. The CDR3 contains 13 residues. The CDR3 reads CASSLGETYEQYF. The CDR3 DNA is TGTGCCAGCAGTCTTGGAGAGACCTACGAGCAGTACTTC.

This clone was observed a few times. The genes are TRBV19 and TRBJ2-3, with 7 bases lining up with TRBD2. From germline, CDR1 is LNHDA and CDR2 SQIVND (reference sequence). The CDR3 is 16 amino acids. The trim removed 3 bases at V and 7 bases at J, leaving 13 bases unmatched. CDR3 coding DNA: TGTGCCAGTAGTATGGAGGGACTAACCAGTGGAAATACGCAGTATTTT. Protein: CASSMEGLTSGNTQYF.

The gene calls are TRBV5-1 and TRBJ2-5; 8 bases match TRBD2. Germline-derived CDR1 and CDR2 are SGHRS and YFSETQ. This CDR3 comprises 16 residues. The junction had 8 bases not matched to a gene; V was cut back by 4 bases and J by 0 bases. CDR3 coding DNA: TGCGCCAGCAGCCCGACGGCGGGAGGCCACCAAGAGACCCAGTACTTC. Translating gives CASSPTAGGHQETQYF.

The rearrangement joins TRBV6-1 to TRBJ2-1, with D possibly TRBD1 on 6 matching bases. The V end was cut by 5 bases, the J end by 8 bases, with 13 bases between. Germline loops: CDR1 MNHNS, CDR2 SASEGT. This CDR3 spans 13 amino acids. The DNA for the CDR3 is TGTGCCAGCAGTCGGATACAGGGTGATGAGCAGTTCTTC. It encodes CASSRIQGDEQFF.

J is TRBJ2-3 and V is TRBV2; unclear D gene. V was cut by 8 bases and J by 0 bases, with 12 bases left in between. The length of the CDR3 is 14 residues. Germline CDR1 SNHLY, CDR2 FYNNEI. The CDR3 DNA sequence: TGTGCCAGCTACCTCTCGCGGAGCACAGATACGCAGTATTTT. Amino acid sequence: CASYLSRSTDTQYF.

This chain links TRBV6-6 with TRBJ2-5; possible D gene TRBD1, 5 bases. In germline, CDR1 is MNHNY, CDR2 SVGAGI (reference sequence). This CDR3 has 15 residues. V lost 6 bases and J lost 2, with 16 bases in between. CDR3 sequence: CASSRRTGVQETQYF. The CDR3 nucleotides are TGTGCCAGCAGCCGCCGTACAGGCGTACAAGAGACCCAGTACTTC.

This chain uses TRBV6-1 with TRBJ2-3; D might be TRBD2 (5 bases). Trimming stripped 3 bases from V and 8 bases from J, with 9 bases between. This CDR3 is built from 12 residues. CDR1 and CDR2 from the germline V gene are MNHNS and SASEGT. The CDR3 DNA reads as TGTGCCAGCAGTGATTTGGGAGTTACGCAGTATTTT. Protein: CASSDLGVTQYF.

This clone has a single count. This chain links TRBV4-1 with TRBJ2-1, with D unclear. The CDR3 contains 16 residues. The V gene lost 1 base and the J gene lost 2 bases, with 12 bases spanning the gap. Germline CDR1 and CDR2: MGHRA and YSYEKL. CDR3 loop: CASSQVNLITYNEQFF. The DNA of the CDR3 is TGCGCCAGCAGCCAAGTTAACCTAATAACCTACAATGAGCAGTTCTTC.

This clone was seen just once. The chain uses TRBV7-6 and TRBJ1-1, with 10 bases matching TRBD1. The CDR3 spans 15 residues. V shed 5 bases, J shed 0 bases, and the junction held 3 bases outside the gene matches. Germline CDR1 is SGHVS and CDR2 is FNYEAQ. The CDR3 DNA follows: TGTGCCAGCAGCCCCGGGACAGGGGTGAACACTGAAGCTTTCTTT. Its protein product is CASSPGTGVNTEAFF.

The rearrangement uses TRBV9 and TRBJ2-3, with D unresolved. This CDR3 is built from 14 residues. Germline V gene sequence: CDR1 SGDLS, CDR2 YYNGEE. V was clipped by 0 bases and J by 5 bases, with 10 bases between them. Here the CDR3 reads CASSVVGTRDTQYF. CDR3 nucleotides: TGTGCCAGCAGCGTAGTTGGCACCCGAGATACGCAGTATTTT.

CDR3 protein: CASSLWAGESYEQFF. CDR3 nucleotides: TGTGCCAGCAGCTTATGGGCGGGAGAAAGCTATGAGCAGTTCTTC. The rearrangement links TRBV11-2 to TRBJ2-1, with 7 bases that match TRBD2. V shed 2 bases, J shed 8 bases, and the junction held 9 bases outside the gene matches. Germline-derived CDR1 and CDR2 are SGHAT and FQNNGV. The CDR3 runs 15 residues. Full variable domain (rest looked up from reference TRBV11-2 and TRBJ2-1): EAGVAQSPRYKIIEKRQSVAFWCNPISGHATLYWYQQILGQGPKLLIQFQNNGVVDDSQLPKDRFSAERLKGVDSTLKIQPAKLEDSAVYLCASSLWAGESYEQFFGPGTRLTVL.

The chain carries TRBV7-8 and TRBJ2-2; 8 bases map to TRBD2. The V segment lost 5 bases and the J segment 5 bases; nucleotides outside the gene matches: 13. Germline CDR1 is SGHVS and CDR2 is FQNEAQ. The CDR3 runs to 17 residues. The CDR3 loop reads CASSPALAGGGTGELFF. The CDR3 coding sequence is TGTGCCAGCAGCCCCGCCCTGGCGGGAGGCGGAACCGGGGAGCTGTTTTTT. Filled out from reference TRBV7-8 and TRBJ2-2, the complete variable domain reads GAGVSQSPRYKVAKRGQDVALRCDPISGHVSLFWYQQALGQGPEFLTYFQNEAQLDKSGLPSDRFFAERPEGSVSTLKIQRTQQEDSAVYLCASSPALAGGGTGELFFGEGSRLTVL.

V is TRBV10-2 and J is TRBJ2-7; TRBD2 agrees at 9 bases. Germline CDR1 WSHSY, CDR2 SAAADI. The trim removed 1 base at V and 2 bases at J, leaving 3 bases unmatched. The CDR3 has 15 amino acids. The CDR3 DNA is TGCGCCAGCAGTGAGTTGGCGGGAGGGCCCTACGAGCAGTACTTC. It codes for CASSELAGGPYEQYF.

The CDR3 spells CASSQERDRYNEQFF. The DNA of the CDR3 is TGTGCCAGCAGCCAAGAAAGAGACAGGTACAATGAGCAGTTCTTC. V usage is TRBV4-2 and J usage is TRBJ2-1, with D perhaps TRBD1 (6 bases). V lost 0 bases to trimming and J lost 4 bases, with 10 bases between them. The germline gives CDR1 LGHNA, CDR2 YNFKEQ. The length of the CDR3 is 15 residues.

This clone was seen only once. This chain joins TRBV5-1 and TRBJ2-2, with TRBD1 identical over 12 bases. The V and J ends lost 4 bases and 7 bases, in that order; junction bases with no gene match: 8. This CDR3 region has 16 residues. Germline V CDR1 and CDR2: SGHRS, YFSETQ. The CDR3 coding sequence is TGCGCCAGCAGCCTCTCCGGGACAGGGGGCGGCGGGGAGCTGTTTTTT. Encoded protein: CASSLSGTGGGGELFF.

CDR3 sequence: CASSRLGQLATNEKLFF. The CDR3 coding sequence is TGTGCCAGTAGTCGGTTGGGACAGCTTGCAACTAATGAAAAACTGTTTTTT. The chain employs TRBV19 and TRBJ1-4, with 7 bases fitting TRBD1. Germline values: CDR1 LNHDA, CDR2 SQIVND (reference sequence). The CDR3 is made up of 17 amino acids. V shed 5 bases and J 0 bases; nucleotides not matched to a gene: 9.